The next 12 T cell receptor beta chains were all read from a single sample in a study of metastatic and nonmetastatic thyroid tumors. Not a single patient had been given any form of treatment at any point before undergoing thyroid surgery. TCRdb reanalyzed the PCR reads with MiXCR. In the table there are 35,000 to 40,000 clones, about a sixth of which are singletons. Sequenced material: tumor tissue. The receptor source for this set is a female donor with papillary thyroid cancer or a benign thyroid nodule (not recorded which). Some clones in this sample may be carry-over from other donors' samples.

This clone has at least ten counts. The rearrangement uses TRBV28 and TRBJ1-5; D is possibly TRBD1 (6 bases). The CDR3 sequence is 15 residues long. The germline V and J ends were trimmed by 2 bases and 3 bases, with 11 bases remaining between them. Per germline, CDR1 MDHEN and CDR2 SYDVKM. This chain's CDR3 is CASSLTGSLNQPQHF. The CDR3 DNA reads as TGTGCCAGCAGTTTAACAGGGAGCCTCAATCAGCCCCAGCATTTT.

This clone was recorded at least ten times. The rearrangement uses TRBV3-1 and TRBJ1-6, with D possibly matching TRBD1 (6 bases). The CDR3 sequence is 15 residues long. CDR1 and CDR2 from the germline V gene are LGHDT and YNNKEL (reference sequence). Trimming took 1 base from V and 10 from J, leaving 14 bases between them. Written as DNA, the CDR3 is TGTGCCAGCAGCCAAGCATCAACAGGGAGGTCACCCCTCCACTTT. Translating it yields CASSQASTGRSPLHF.

At least ten counts were recorded for this clone. The chain carries TRBV20-1 and TRBJ1-2; D not resolved. The germline gives CDR1 DFQATT, CDR2 SNEGSKA (reference sequence). V was pared by 3 bases and J by 6 bases, with 14 bases between. The CDR3 totals 13 residues. The CDR3 DNA reads as TGCAGTGCTAGGTCTAGGGCCGAGGATGGCTACACCTTC. This translates into CSARSRAEDGYTF.

This clone was seen ten or more times. This chain connects TRBV20-1 to TRBJ2-3, with TRBD2 identical over 9 bases. The V gene's germline CDR1 is DFQATT and CDR2 SNEGSKA (reference sequence). The CDR3 contains 15 residues. With 7 bases clipped from V and 1 base from J, the junction kept 9 bases outside the gene matches. CDR3 amino acids: CSESKREVGTDTQYF. Written as DNA, the CDR3 is TGCAGTGAATCCAAGCGGGAGGTTGGCACAGATACGCAGTATTTT.

There are many counts of this clone. The gene calls are TRBV28 and TRBJ1-2; 7 bases agree with TRBD1. Germline V gene sequence: CDR1 MDHEN, CDR2 SYDVKM. The ends lost 1 base at V and 8 bases at J; junction bases unmatched: 7. The CDR3 contains 14 residues. CDR3 region: CASSLSSQGGGYTF. The CDR3 region has the DNA TGTGCCAGCAGTTTATCCTCCCAGGGGGGGGGCTACACCTTC.

At least ten counts were recorded for this clone. This chain joins TRBV11-3 and TRBJ1-6; D remains unclear. V lost 5 bases and J lost 7, with 9 bases in between. Looked up from germline, CDR1 is SGHNT and CDR2 is YENEEA. CDR3 size: 13 residues. DNA for the CDR3: TGTGCCAGCAGCCCCGGAATAAATTCACCCCTCCACTTT. It codes for CASSPGINSPLHF.

This clone was observed at least ten times. V usage is TRBV5-1 and J usage is TRBJ2-4; weak D call: TRBD1 (5 bases). The germline V gene has CDR1 SGHRS and CDR2 YFSETQ. The V end lost 10 bases, the J end lost 2 bases, and 10 bases lay between the germline ends. There are 12 residues in the CDR3. CDR3 protein: CASKGSKNIQYF. For the CDR3, the DNA is TGCGCCTCAAAGGGGTCCAAAAACATTCAGTACTTC.

This rearrangement joins TRBV11-3 to TRBJ2-5; 11 nucleotides align to TRBD1. CDR1 SGHNT and CDR2 YENEEA come from the germline V gene. The CDR3 consists of 16 residues. Trimming cost V 0 bases and J 3 bases; bases outside gene matches: 3. The CDR3 protein is CASSLDWTGGEETQYF. The CDR3 region has the DNA TGTGCCAGCAGCTTAGATTGGACAGGGGGCGAAGAGACCCAGTACTTC.

This clone was recorded at least ten times. This chain links TRBV29-1 with TRBJ2-2, with 10 positions matching TRBD1. The V gene end was trimmed by 5 bases and the J gene end by 4 bases; junction bases not matched to a gene: 4. This CDR3 comprises 14 residues. In germline, CDR1 is SQVTM, CDR2 ANQGSEA. As DNA, the CDR3 is TGCAGCGTTTCAAGGACAGGGGGCACCGGGGAGCTGTTTTTT. It yields the protein CSVSRTGGTGELFF.

This clone appeared many times. J is TRBJ1-3 and V is TRBV2; D is unresolved. Trimming removed 7 bases at V and 0 bases at J, with 10 bases between. CDR3 length: 14 amino acids. The germline V gene encodes CDR1 SNHLY and CDR2 FYNNEI. The DNA of the CDR3 is TGTGCCAGCACAGTGGAGAGCTCTGGAAACACCATATATTTT. It codes for CASTVESSGNTIYF.

The V and J genes are TRBV7-3 and TRBJ2-1; weak D call: TRBD2 (6 bases). The CDR3 has 16 amino acids. Trimming cost V 4 bases and J 4 bases, with 17 bases left between them. The germline gives CDR1 SGHTA, CDR2 FQGTGA. The CDR3 is CASSSRTLGSYNEQFF. CDR3 DNA: TGTGCCAGCAGCTCAAGGACCCTCGGGAGTTACAATGAGCAGTTCTTC.

This rearrangement joins TRBV20-1 to TRBJ2-3, with a possible D match to TRBD2 (5 bases). The CDR3 is 16 amino acids. Germline CDR1 reads DFQATT; CDR2 reads SNEGSKA (reference sequence). V was clipped by 5 bases and J by 0 bases, with 18 bases between them. The CDR3: CSARTGWTRSTDTQYF. CDR3 bases: TGCAGTGCTCGGACGGGGTGGACTCGGAGCACAGATACGCAGTATTTT.